This entry features one T cell receptor (beta chain) sequence. At one end, the junction sequence differs from germline, possibly due to a read error. This specimen includes other DNA sequences encoding the same CDR3. Method: immunoSEQ multiplex PCR; TCRdb's copy keeps in-frame clones and lacks some. The sample lists approximately 87,000 clones, about 93% occurring once. CDR3 length equals 13 residues. In germline, CDR1 is SSHAT, CDR2 FNYEAQ (reference sequence). The source of the sample is a study of OX40 agonist ivuxolimab in advanced cancers. Overall study: Patients received ivuxolimab, an agonistic anti-OX40 (CD134) antibody.

The receptor was derived from an adult with an advanced solid tumor such as melanoma, head and neck, liver or kidney cancer. The source was CD4+ or CD8+ T cells sorted from blood, collected in a trial of the OX40 agonist ivuxolimab. V and J are TRBV7-7 and TRBJ1-1, with unresolved D. CDR3 bases: TGTGCTAGCAGCTTAGGCGAAAACACTGAAGCTTTCTTT. It is translated as CASSLGENTEAFF.